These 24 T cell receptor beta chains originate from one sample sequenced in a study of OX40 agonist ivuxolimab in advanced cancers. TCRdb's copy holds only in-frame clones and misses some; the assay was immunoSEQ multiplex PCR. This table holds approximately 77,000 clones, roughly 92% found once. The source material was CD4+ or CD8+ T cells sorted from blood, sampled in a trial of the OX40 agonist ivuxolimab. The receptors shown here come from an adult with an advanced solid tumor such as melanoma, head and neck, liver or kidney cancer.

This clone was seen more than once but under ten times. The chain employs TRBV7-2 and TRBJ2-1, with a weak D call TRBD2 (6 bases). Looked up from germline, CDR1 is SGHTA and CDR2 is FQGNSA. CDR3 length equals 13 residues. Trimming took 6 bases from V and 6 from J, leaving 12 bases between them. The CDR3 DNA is TGTGCCAGCAGACCCGGGGGTACCAATGAGCAGTTCTTC. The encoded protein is CASRPGGTNEQFF.

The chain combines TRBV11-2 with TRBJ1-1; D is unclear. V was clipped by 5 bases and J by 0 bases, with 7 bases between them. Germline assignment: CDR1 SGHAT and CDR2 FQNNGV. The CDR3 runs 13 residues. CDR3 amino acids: CASSPVLNTEAFF. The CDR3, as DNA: TGTGCCAGCAGCCCCGTTCTGAACACTGAAGCTTTCTTT.

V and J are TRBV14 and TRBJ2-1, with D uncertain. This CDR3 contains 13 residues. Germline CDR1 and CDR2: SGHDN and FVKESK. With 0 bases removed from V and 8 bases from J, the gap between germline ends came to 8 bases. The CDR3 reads CASSQDVADEQFF. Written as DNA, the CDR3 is TGTGCCAGCAGCCAAGATGTTGCGGATGAGCAGTTCTTC.

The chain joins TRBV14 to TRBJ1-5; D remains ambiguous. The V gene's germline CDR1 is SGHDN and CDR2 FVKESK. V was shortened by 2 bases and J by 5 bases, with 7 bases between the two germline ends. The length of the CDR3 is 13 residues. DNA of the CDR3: TGTGCCAGCAGCCAATCCGTTTATCAGCCCCAGCATTTT. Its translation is CASSQSVYQPQHF.

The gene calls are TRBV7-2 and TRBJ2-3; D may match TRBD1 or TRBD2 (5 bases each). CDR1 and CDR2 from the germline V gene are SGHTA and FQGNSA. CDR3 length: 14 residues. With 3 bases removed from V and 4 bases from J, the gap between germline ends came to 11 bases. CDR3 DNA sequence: TGTGCCAGCAGCTTGGGGACCTCTTCAGATACGCAGTATTTT. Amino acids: CASSLGTSSDTQYF.

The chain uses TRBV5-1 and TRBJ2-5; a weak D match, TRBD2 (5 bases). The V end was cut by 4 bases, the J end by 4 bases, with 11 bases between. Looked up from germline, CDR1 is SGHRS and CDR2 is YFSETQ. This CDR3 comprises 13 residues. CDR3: CASSPGGGETQYF. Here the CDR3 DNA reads TGCGCCAGCAGCCCGGGCGGAGGAGAGACCCAGTACTTC.

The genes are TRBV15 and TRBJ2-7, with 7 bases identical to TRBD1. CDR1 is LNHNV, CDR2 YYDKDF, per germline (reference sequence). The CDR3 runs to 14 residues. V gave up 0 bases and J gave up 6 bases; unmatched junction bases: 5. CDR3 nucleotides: TGTGCCACCAGCAGAGATATGGCAGGGGGCGAGCAGTACTTC. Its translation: CATSRDMAGGEQYF.

CDR3 residues: CASSQIRDRVQKLFF. The CDR3 nucleotides read TGTGCCAGCAGCCAAATCCGGGACAGGGTACAGAAACTGTTTTTT. The J gene is TRBJ1-4, the V gene TRBV7-9; TRBD1 matches at 9 bases. The CDR3 loop spans 15 amino acids. The germline V gene encodes CDR1 SEHNR and CDR2 FQNEAQ (reference sequence). V was clipped by 5 bases and J by 11 bases; unmatched bases: 12.

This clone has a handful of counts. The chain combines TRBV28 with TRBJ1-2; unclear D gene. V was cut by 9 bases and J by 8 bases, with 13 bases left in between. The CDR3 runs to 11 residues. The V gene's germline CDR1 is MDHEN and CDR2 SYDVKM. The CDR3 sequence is CASTGNGGYTF. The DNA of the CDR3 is TGTGCCAGTACCGGGAATGGGGGCTACACCTTC.

CDR3 loop: CASRVTGGTGELFF. CDR3 bases: TGTGCCAGCAGGGTGACAGGGGGGACCGGGGAGCTGTTTTTT. The chain has TRBV28 and TRBJ2-2; 9 nucleotides match TRBD1. The CDR3 covers 14 residues. Losses at the gene ends were 6 bases for V and 5 bases for J; bases not matched to a gene: 4. CDR1 and CDR2 (germline): MDHEN, SYDVKM.

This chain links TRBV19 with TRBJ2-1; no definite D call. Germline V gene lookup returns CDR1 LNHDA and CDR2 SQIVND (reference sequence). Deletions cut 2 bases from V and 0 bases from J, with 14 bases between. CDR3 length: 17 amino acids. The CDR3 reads CASSITRRASSYNEQFF. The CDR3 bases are TGTGCCAGTAGTATAACAAGACGGGCAAGCTCCTACAATGAGCAGTTCTTC.

The CDR3 sequence: CASSRRERTGWRNTEAFF. The CDR3 coding sequence is TGTGCCAGCAGCCGGAGGGAAAGGACAGGGTGGAGAAACACTGAAGCTTTCTTT. V and J are TRBV5-8 and TRBJ1-1; TRBD1 aligns across 8 bases. Germline lookup yields CDR1 SGHTS and CDR2 YDEGEE. The CDR3 has 18 residues. After removal of 4 bases from V and 2 bases from J, the junction contained 16 bases not matched to a gene.

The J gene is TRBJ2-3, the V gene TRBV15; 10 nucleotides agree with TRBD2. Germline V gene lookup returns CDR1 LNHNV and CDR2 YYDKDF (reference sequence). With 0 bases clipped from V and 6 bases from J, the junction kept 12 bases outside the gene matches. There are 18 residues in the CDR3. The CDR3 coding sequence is TGTGCCACCAGCAGAGATGGGGCTAGCGGGAGAGGGTTGGATACGCAGTATTTT. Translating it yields CATSRDGASGRGLDTQYF.

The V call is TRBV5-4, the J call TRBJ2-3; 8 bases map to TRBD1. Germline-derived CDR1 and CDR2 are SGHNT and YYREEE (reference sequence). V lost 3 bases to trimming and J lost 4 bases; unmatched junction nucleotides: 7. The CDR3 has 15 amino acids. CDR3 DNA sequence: TGTGCCAGCAGCTCCGGGACAGGTGCCCCAGATACGCAGTATTTT. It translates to CASSSGTGAPDTQYF.

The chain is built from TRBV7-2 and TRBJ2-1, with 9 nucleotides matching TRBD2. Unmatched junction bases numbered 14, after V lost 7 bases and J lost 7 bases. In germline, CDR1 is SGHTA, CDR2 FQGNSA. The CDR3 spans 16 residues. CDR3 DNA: TGTGCCAGCACCGGGCGGGGGGGAGGGCCGGGGAATGAGCAGTTCTTC. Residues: CASTGRGGGPGNEQFF.

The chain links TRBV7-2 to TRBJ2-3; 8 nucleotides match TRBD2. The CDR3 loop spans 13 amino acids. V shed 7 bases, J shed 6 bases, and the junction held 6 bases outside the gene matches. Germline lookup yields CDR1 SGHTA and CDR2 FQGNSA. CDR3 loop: CASTLSGSDTQYF. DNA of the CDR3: TGTGCCAGCACCCTAAGCGGGAGCGATACGCAGTATTTT.

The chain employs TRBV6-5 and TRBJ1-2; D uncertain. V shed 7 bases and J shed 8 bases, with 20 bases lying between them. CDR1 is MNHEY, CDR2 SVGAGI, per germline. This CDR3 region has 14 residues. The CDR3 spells CASKKSGAVLGYTF. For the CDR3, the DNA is TGTGCCAGCAAAAAGAGCGGAGCGGTCCTAGGCTACACCTTC.

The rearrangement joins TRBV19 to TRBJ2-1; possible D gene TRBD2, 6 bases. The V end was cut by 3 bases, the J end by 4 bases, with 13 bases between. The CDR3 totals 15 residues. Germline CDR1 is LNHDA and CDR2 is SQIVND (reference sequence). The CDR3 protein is CASSMRDSVYNEQFF. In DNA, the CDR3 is TGTGCCAGTAGTATGCGGGACTCGGTTTACAATGAGCAGTTCTTC.

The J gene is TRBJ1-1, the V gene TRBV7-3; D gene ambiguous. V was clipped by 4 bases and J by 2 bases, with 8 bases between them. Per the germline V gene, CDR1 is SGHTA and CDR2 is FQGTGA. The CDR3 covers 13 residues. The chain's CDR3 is CASSSGPNTEAFF. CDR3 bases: TGTGCCAGCAGCTCTGGGCCCAACACTGAAGCTTTCTTT.

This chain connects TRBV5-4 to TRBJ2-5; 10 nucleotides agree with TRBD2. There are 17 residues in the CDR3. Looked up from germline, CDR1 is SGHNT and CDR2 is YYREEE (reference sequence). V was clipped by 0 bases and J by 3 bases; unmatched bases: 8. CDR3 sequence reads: CASSLGQTSGPEETQYF. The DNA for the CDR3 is TGTGCCAGCAGCTTGGGTCAGACTAGCGGGCCTGAAGAGACCCAGTACTTC.

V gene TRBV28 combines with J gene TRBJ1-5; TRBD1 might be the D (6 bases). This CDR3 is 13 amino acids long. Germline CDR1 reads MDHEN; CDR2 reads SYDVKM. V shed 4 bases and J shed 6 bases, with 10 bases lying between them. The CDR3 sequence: CASSSRGSQPQHF. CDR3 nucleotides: TGTGCCAGCAGTTCCAGGGGTAGTCAGCCCCAGCATTTT.

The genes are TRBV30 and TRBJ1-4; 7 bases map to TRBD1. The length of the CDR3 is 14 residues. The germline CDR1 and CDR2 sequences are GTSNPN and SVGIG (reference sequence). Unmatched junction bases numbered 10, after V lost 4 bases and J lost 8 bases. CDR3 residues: CAWTPTGRNEKLFF. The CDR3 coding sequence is TGTGCCTGGACCCCGACAGGGAGAAACGAAAAACTGTTTTTT.

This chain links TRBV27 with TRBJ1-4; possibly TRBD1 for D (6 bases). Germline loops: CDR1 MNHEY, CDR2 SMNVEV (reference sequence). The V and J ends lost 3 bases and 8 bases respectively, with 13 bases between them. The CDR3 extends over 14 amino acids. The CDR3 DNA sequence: TGTGCCAGCAGTTTTTGGCAGGGGTACGAAAAACTGTTTTTT. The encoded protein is CASSFWQGYEKLFF.

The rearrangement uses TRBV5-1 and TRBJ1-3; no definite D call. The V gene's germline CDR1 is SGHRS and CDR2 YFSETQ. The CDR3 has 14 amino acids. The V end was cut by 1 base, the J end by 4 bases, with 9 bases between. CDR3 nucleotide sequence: TGCGCCAGCAGCTTGCTGGAGTTGGGAAACACCATATATTTT. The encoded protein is CASSLLELGNTIYF.